This entry features one T cell receptor beta chain sequence. In the original analysis: By means of reference gene primer amplification, nucleated cell counts were estimated. The repertoire was sequenced with immunoSEQ multiplex PCR; TCRdb's copy has only in-frame clones and lacks some. V and J calls plus clone size are reproduced from that table; the DNA served to infer D and trimming. The repertoire holds around 180,000 clones, approximately 87% seen once, with around 21% in the top ten. The sample belongs to a study of blood T cell repertoires in COVID-19. About the study: Whether acute or convalescent, the COVID-19 samples came from the United States, Italy and Spain. Sources were T cells, B-cell-depleted T cells, or PBMCs; the material itself was cDNA or gDNA.

The CDR3 has 14 residues. Trimming removed 6 bases from V and 0 bases from J, with 12 bases in between. Germline-derived CDR1 and CDR2 are MNHEY and SMNVEV (reference sequence). The sample taken for sequencing was peripheral blood. The chain joins TRBV27 to TRBJ2-7; D is possibly TRBD2 (5 bases). The origin of this receptor is a man between 65 and 85 years old with active or convalescent COVID-19. The CDR3 region is CASRRGSSSYEQYF. The DNA of the CDR3 is TGTGCCAGCAGACGAGGGTCCAGCTCCTACGAGCAGTACTTC.